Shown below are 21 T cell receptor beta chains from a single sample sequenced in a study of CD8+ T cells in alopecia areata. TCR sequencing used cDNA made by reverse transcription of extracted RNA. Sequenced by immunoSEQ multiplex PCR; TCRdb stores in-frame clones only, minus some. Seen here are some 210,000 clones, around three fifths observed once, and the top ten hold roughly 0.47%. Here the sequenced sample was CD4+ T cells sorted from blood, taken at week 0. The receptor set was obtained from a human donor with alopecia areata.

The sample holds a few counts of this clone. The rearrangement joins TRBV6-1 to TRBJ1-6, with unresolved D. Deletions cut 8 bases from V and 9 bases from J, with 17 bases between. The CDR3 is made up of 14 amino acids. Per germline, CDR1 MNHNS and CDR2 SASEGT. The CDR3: CASGALRHLSPLHF. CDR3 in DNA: TGTGCCAGCGGTGCCCTTAGACACCTTTCACCCCTCCACTTT.

The CDR3 DNA sequence: TGTGCCAGCAGTTATTATGAGGACAGGGGAGGCAATGGCTACACCTTC. It is translated as CASSYYEDRGGNGYTF. V gene TRBV6-6 combines with J gene TRBJ1-2; TRBD1 matches 9 bases. Germline loops: CDR1 MNHNY, CDR2 SVGAGI (reference sequence). CDR3 length: 16 amino acids. After removal of 3 bases from V and 6 bases from J, the junction contained 11 bases not matched to a gene.

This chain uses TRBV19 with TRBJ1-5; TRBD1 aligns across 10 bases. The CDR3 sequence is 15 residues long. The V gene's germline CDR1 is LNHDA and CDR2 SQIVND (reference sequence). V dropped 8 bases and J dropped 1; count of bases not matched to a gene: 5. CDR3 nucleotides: TGTGCCAGTCACCGGGACAGGGGAAGCAATCAGCCCCAGCATTTT. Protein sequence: CASHRDRGSNQPQHF.

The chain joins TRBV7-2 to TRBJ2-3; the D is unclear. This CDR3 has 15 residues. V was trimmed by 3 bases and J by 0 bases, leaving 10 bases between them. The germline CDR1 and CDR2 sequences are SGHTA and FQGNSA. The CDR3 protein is CASSFSLTSTDTQYF. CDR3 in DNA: TGTGCCAGCAGCTTCTCGCTGACTAGCACAGATACGCAGTATTTT.

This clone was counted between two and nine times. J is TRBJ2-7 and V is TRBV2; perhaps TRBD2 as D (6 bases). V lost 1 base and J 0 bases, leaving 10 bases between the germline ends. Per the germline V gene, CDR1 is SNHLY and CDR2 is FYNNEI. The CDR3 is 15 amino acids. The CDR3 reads CASSEGGVLSYEQYF. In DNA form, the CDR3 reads TGTGCCAGCAGTGAAGGGGGGGTCCTCTCCTACGAGCAGTACTTC.

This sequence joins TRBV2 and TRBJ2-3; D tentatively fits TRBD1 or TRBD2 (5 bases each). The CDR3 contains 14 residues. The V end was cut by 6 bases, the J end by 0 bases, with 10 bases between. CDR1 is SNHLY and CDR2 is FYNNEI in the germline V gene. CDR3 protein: CASRGWGSTDTQYF. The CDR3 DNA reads TGTGCCAGCAGAGGGTGGGGGAGCACAGATACGCAGTATTTT.

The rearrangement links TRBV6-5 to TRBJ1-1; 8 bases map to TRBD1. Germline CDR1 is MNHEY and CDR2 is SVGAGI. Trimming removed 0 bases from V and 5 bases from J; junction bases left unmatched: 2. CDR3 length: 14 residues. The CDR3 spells CASSYSNRGTEAFF. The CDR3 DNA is TGTGCCAGCAGTTACTCAAACAGGGGGACTGAAGCTTTCTTT.

The CDR3 DNA is TGTGCCAGCAGTGAGGGGGCAGTTTATGGCTACACCTTC. Protein product: CASSEGAVYGYTF. The gene calls are TRBV6-6 and TRBJ1-2; TRBD1 aligns across 7 bases. The CDR3 contains 13 residues. Trimming at V came to 5 bases and at J to 5 bases, leaving 5 bases not matched to a gene. Germline-derived CDR1 and CDR2 are MNHNY and SVGAGI (reference sequence).

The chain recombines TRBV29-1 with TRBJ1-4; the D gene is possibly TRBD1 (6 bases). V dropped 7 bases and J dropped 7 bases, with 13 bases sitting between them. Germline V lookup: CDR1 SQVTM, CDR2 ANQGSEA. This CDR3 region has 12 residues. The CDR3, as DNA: TGCAGCGCCCAGGGGCTGGGTGAAAAACTGTTTTTT. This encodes CSAQGLGEKLFF.

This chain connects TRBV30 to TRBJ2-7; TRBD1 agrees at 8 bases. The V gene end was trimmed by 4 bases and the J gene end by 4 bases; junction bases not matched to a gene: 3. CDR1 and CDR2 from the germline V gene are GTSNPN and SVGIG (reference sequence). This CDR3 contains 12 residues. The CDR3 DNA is TGTGCCTGGAAAACAGGGGGATACGAGCAGTACTTC. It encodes CAWKTGGYEQYF. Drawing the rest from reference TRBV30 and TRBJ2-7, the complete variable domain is SQTIHQWPATLVQPVGSPLSLECTVEGTSNPNLYWYRQAAGRGLQLLFYSVGIGQISSEVPQNLSASRPQDRQFILSSKKLLLSDSGFYLCAWKTGGYEQYFGPGTRLTVT.

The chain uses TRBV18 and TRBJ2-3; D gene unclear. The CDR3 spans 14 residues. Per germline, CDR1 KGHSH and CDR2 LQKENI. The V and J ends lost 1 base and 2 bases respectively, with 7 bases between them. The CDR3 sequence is CASSPQDLTDTQYF. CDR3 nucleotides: TGTGCCAGCTCACCACAGGACCTCACAGATACGCAGTATTTT.

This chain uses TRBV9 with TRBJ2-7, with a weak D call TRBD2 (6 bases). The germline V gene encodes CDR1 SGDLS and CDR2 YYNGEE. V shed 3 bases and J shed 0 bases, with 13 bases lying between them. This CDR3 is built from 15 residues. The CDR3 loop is CASSASRDSSYEQYF. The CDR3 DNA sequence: TGTGCCAGCAGCGCCAGCCGGGACTCCTCCTACGAGCAGTACTTC.

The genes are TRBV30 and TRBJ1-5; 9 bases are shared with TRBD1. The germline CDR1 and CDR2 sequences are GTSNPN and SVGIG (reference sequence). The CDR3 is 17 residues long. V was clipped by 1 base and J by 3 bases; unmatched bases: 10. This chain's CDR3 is CAWSATRGQGHNQPQHF. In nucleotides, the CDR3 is TGTGCCTGGAGTGCTACGAGGGGACAGGGACACAATCAGCCCCAGCATTTT.

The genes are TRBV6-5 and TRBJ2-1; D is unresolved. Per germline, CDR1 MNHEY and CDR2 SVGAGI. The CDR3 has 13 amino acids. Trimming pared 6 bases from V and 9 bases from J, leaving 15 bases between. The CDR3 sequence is CASSPIQWGEQFF. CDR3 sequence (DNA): TGTGCCAGCAGCCCGATACAATGGGGTGAGCAGTTCTTC.

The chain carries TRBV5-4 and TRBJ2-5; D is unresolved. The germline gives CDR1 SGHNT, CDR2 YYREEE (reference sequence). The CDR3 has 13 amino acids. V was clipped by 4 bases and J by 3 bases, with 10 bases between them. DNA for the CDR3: TGTGCCAGCAGCCTCTCCTATGAAGAGACCCAGTACTTC. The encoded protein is CASSLSYEETQYF. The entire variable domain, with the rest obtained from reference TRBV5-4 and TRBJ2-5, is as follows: ETGVTQSPTHLIKTRGQQVTLRCSSQSGHNTVSWYQQALGQGPQFIFQYYREEENGRGNFPPRFSGLQFPNYSSELNVNALELDDSALYLCASSLSYEETQYFGPGTRLLVL.

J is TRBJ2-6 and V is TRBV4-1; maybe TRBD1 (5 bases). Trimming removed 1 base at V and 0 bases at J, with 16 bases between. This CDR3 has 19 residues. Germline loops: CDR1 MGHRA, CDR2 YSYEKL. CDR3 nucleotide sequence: TGCGCCAGCAGCCAAGTTTTGGGGCGGCAAGGCTCTGGGGCCAACGTCCTGACTTTC. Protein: CASSQVLGRQGSGANVLTF.

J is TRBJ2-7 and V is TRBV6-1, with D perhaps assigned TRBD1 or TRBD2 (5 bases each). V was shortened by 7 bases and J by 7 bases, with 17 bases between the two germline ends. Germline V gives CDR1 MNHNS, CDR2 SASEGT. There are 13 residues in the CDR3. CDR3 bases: TGTGCCAGCAAAGCCGGGGCCTCCGGAGAGCAGTACTTC. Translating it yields CASKAGASGEQYF.

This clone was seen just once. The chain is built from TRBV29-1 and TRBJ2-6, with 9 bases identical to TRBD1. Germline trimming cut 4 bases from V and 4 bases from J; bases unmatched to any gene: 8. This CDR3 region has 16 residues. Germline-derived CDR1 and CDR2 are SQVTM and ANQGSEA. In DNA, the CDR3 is TGCAGCGTTGGGACAGGGGAATACAGGGGGGCCAACGTCCTGACTTTC. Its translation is CSVGTGEYRGANVLTF.

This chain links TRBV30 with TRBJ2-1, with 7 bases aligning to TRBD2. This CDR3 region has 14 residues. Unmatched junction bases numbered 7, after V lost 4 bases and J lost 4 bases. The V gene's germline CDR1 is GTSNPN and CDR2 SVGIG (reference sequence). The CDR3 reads CAWNPSGIYNEQFF. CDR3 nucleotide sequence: TGTGCCTGGAATCCTAGCGGTATTTACAATGAGCAGTTCTTC. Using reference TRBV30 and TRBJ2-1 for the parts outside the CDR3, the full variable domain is SQTIHQWPATLVQPVGSPLSLECTVEGTSNPNLYWYRQAAGRGLQLLFYSVGIGQISSEVPQNLSASRPQDRQFILSSKKLLLSDSGFYLCAWNPSGIYNEQFFGPGTRLTVL.

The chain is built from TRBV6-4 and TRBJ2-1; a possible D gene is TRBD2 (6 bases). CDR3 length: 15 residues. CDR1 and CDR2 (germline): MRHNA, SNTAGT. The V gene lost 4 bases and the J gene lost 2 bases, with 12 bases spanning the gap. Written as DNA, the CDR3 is TGTGCCAGCAGTGCCGGGAGCGGACCCTACAATGAGCAGTTCTTC. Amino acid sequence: CASSAGSGPYNEQFF.

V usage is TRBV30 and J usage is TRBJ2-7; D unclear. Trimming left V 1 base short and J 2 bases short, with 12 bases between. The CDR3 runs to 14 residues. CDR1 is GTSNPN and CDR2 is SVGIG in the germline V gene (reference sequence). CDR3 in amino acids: CAWSARQNPYEQYF. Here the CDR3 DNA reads TGTGCCTGGAGTGCCCGACAAAACCCCTACGAGCAGTACTTC.